The clone carrying this T cell receptor beta chain has a count of ten or more. This CDR3 is built from 13 residues. The trim removed 6 bases at V and 10 bases at J, leaving 8 bases unmatched. This entry belongs to a study of T cells in Graves' hyperthyroidism and ophthalmopathy. Over 18 months, lack of ophthalmopathy progression marked Graves' hyperthyroidism as stable. Authors of the study amplified TCR beta CDR3 regions from RNA transcripts. With the HTBI primer set, the TCR CDR3 went through a first round of RT-PCR. TCRdb ran MiXCR on the multiplex PCR reads and lists one entry per CDR3 protein. The sample lists around 450,000 distinct CDR3 sequences; around a sixth were seen once.

Sample: blood. The chain has TRBV12-3 or TRBV12-4 and TRBJ2-1; 8 nucleotides agree with TRBD1. This clonotype was sampled from a woman younger than 30 with Graves' hyperthyroidism. This CDR3 reads CASSLDRVGEQFF. CDR3 bases: TGTGCCAGCAGCTTGGACAGGGTAGGCGAGCAGTTCTTC.